This T cell receptor beta chain appears in the sequencing data of a study of identifying expanded T cells in peripheral blood. Collection occurred without any documented infections or immune events in donors. V was trimmed by 7 bases and J by 1 base, leaving 8 bases between them. Germline values: CDR1 SNHLY, CDR2 FYNNEI. This CDR3 is 13 amino acids long. Profiled with immunoSEQ multiplex PCR; TCRdb holds only in-frame clones, not every one. The sample holds some 100,000 clones, approximately 90% seen once. The TCR sequence derives from a person aged 18 to 70 in good health. The rearrangement uses TRBV2 and TRBJ1-5; D gene unclear. The sample consisted of blood. In DNA, the CDR3 is TGTGCCAGCAAGGGTTCCAGCAATCAGCCCCAGCATTTT. Translation gives CASKGSSNQPQHF.